Listed here is a single TCR beta chain. What it binds is unknown. The CDR3 spans 15 residues. Germline V CDR1 and CDR2: SGHDN, FVKESK. The data stem from a study of blood T cells in healthy people across ages. About the study: Per two T cells, about one barcoded beta molecule was captured through template switching.

Primers used in a second PCR of roughly 7 to 11 cycles were a sample-barcoded 5' primer and a J-beta primer mix. Every cDNA molecule carried a tag from a template-switch adaptor bearing 12 random nucleotides. TCRdb re-called the 5' RACE reads with MiXCR, one entry per CDR3 protein. The sample lists 890,000 or so distinct CDR3 sequences; 60% to 80% were seen once. Study observations and caveats: Aged donors had fewer naive CD4+ cells and lower diversity than long-lived donors.

The chain joins TRBV14 to TRBJ2-4, with D maybe TRBD1 (6 bases). The DNA end is a closer match to TRBJ2-7, so the J assignment may be wrong. The specimen was blood. The sequence was collected from a man aged 25-45 years in good health. Here the CDR3 DNA reads TGTGCCAGCAGCCAACGGACAGCTTCTACCTACGAGCAGTACTTC. Protein: CASSQRTASTYEQYF.